Sequencing of this T cell receptor beta chain was carried out in a study of blood T cell repertoires in COVID-19. Study overall: Sources were T cells, B-cell-depleted T cells, or PBMCs; the material itself was cDNA or gDNA.

The repertoire was sequenced with immunoSEQ multiplex PCR; TCRdb's copy has only in-frame clones and lacks some. The table includes about 120,000 clones, 87% detected once. This sequence was found in a woman in her forties or fifties with acute or convalescent COVID-19. Material: peripheral blood.

CDR3 residues: CASSPTSGRPNEQYF. The DNA for the CDR3 is TGTGCCAGCAGCCCGACTAGCGGGAGGCCAAACGAGCAGTACTTC. The chain couples TRBV7-2 to TRBJ2-7; TRBD2 matches at 13 bases. Per the germline V gene, CDR1 is SGHTA and CDR2 is FQGNSA. This CDR3 region has 15 residues. J lost 5 bases, V lost 5 bases, and 6 bases had no gene match.